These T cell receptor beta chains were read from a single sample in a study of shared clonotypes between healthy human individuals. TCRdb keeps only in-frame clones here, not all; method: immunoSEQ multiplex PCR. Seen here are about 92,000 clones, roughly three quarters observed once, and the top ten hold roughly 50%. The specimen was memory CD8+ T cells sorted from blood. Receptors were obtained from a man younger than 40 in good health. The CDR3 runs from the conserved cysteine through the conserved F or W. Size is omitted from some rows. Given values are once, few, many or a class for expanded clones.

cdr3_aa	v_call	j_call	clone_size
CASTIAGGPTDTQYF	TRBV2	TRBJ2-3	.
CASSESWGSKPYEQYF	TRBV6-1	TRBJ2-7	few
CASSPLQENYGYTF	TRBV18	TRBJ1-2	.
CASSDGRAYEQYF	TRBV2	TRBJ2-7	.
CASSSTSYEQYF	TRBV28	TRBJ2-7	few
CATEGREKQFF	TRBV28	TRBJ2-1	few
CASSLSPTGSVSGANVLTF	TRBV11-2	TRBJ2-6	.
CASSYRENNEQFF	TRBV6-5	TRBJ2-1	.
CASSRTTLAGVTDTQYF	TRBV5-4	TRBJ2-3	many
CASTSGDRGHLNTEAFF	TRBV5-1	TRBJ1-1	.
CASSRPGHRETQYF	TRBV6-5	TRBJ2-5	.
CASSAWRGNEKLFF	TRBV7-8	TRBJ1-4	.
CATASGDYEQYF	TRBV28	TRBJ2-7	many
CASTRTGGDTEAFF	TRBV28	TRBJ1-1	.
CASSFVAGGPGPKDTQYF	TRBV28	TRBJ2-3	.
CASSDGVAGDFNEQYF	TRBV25-1	TRBJ2-7	.
CATSGGLAGGISSYNEQFF	TRBV15	TRBJ2-1	.
CASSSSMNTEAFF	TRBV18	TRBJ1-1	.
CASTLGTGLNTEAFF	TRBV7-8	TRBJ1-1	few
CASKTRTYDRSQYF	TRBV6-5	TRBJ2-4	.
CASSQDRSEQYF	TRBV6-6	TRBJ2-7	once
CASSSLGEAVYEQYF	TRBV28	TRBJ2-7	.
CASSLESGGSTDTQYF	TRBV7-2	TRBJ2-3	.
CASLGGPMEETQYF	TRBV5-6	TRBJ2-5	.
CASSSVTYEQYF	TRBV28	TRBJ2-7	few
CASSIGDRTYEQYF	TRBV2	TRBJ2-7	.
CASSLASGLNIQYF	TRBV5-1	TRBJ2-4	once
CASSVGTPGGEQFF	TRBV9	TRBJ2-1	once
CASSEIGIPNEKLFF	TRBV6-1	TRBJ1-4	.
CASSESSPLTGNTEAFF	TRBV25-1	TRBJ1-1	.
CASSYSGLGSYEQYF	TRBV6-5	TRBJ2-7	.
CASREGLADTDTQYF	TRBV6-1	TRBJ2-3	.
CASSLAELAGGSSYNEQFF	TRBV7-7	TRBJ2-1	.
CASNLNTGELFF	TRBV19	TRBJ2-2	.
CASSAGGYEQYF	TRBV11-2	TRBJ2-7	.